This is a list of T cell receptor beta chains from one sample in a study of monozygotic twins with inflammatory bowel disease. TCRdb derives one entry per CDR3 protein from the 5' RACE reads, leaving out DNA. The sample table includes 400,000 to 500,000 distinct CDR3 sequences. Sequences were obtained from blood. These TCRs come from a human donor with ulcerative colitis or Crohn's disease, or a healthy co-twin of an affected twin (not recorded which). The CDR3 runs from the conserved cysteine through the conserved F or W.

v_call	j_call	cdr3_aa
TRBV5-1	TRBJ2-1	CASSLVSGEVNEQFF
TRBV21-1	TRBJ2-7	CASSKDDGPYEQYF
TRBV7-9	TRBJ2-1	CASSLDGSGSGNEQFF
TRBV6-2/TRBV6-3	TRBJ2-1	CASRTSGPSSYNEQFF
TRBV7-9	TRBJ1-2	CASSIPGGYGYTF
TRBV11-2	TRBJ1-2	CASSLGRGTYDGYTF
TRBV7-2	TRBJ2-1	CASSSRTGNEQFF
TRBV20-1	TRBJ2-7	CSAHGLRGLAGVSEQYF
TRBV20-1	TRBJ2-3	CSASRLAGGADTQYF
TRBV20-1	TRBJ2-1	CSARDGGAGVSYNEQFF
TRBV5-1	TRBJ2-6	CASSEGQGWANVLTF
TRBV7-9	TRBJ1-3	CASSEGSGNTIYF
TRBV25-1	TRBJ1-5	CASSEGDIQPQHF
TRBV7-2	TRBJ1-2	CASSLNRGRDGYTF
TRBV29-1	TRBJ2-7	CSVEGAGRGIFNEQYF
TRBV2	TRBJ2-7	CASRGQGIGEQYF
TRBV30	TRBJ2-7	CAWGYPSSYEQYF
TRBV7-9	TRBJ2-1	CASSPGLAGVGSEQFF
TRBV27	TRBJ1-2	CASSSAGLNYGYTF
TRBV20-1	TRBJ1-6	CSAREGSHNSPLHF
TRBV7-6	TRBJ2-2	CASSRRDRGDTGELFF
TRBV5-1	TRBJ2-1	CASYGGGAREQFF
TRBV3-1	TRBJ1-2	CASSRRARGLREDYTF
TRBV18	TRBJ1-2	CASSPGTTGYGYTF
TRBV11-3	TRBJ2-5	CASSFSSEETQYF
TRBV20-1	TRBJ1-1	CSARDRTVNTEAFF
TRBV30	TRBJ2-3	CAWTSGVGTDTQYF
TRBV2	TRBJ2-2	CASTSIAGGTGELFF
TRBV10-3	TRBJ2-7	CAISEDRGPYEQYF
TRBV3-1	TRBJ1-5	CAEGQGEGDQPQHF
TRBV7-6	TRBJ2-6	CASSRSGTGYSGANVLTF
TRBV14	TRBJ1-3	CASSQLGPAGGNTIYF
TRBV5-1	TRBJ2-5	CASSLFGDKETQYF
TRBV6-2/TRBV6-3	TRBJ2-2	CASRTSGELFF
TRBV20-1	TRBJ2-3	CSASGQRDHTDTQYF
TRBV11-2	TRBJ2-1	CASSLPNRRLAGSSYNEQFF
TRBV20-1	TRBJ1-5	CSSSRDLNSNQPQHF
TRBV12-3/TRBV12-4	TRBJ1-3	CASSFQGAGNTMYF
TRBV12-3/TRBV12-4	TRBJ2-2	CASSYQGYTGELFF
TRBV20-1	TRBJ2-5	CSAPPLPMGETQYF
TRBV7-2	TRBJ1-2	CASSSPQGSYGYTF
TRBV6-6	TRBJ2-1	CASRRKEDEQFF
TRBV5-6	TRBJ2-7	CASSKDPSSYEQYF
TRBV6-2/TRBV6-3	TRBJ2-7	CASSPNRDGTGAYEQYF